The rows below give T cell receptor beta chains drawn from one sample of a study of T cell responses to AZD1222 COVID-19 vaccine. Some clones are missing from TCRdb's copy, which holds only in-frame ones; the method was immunoSEQ multiplex PCR. The sample yields roughly 120,000 clones, around 85% seen once. Material: peripheral blood, obtained on day 0 of AZD1222 vaccination. These receptors all come from an adult in good health. Each CDR3 is given with its conserved first and last residue. Fields, in order: D gene, clone size, V gene, J gene, CDR3 DNA, CDR3 protein. D genes are given only for firm matches. Clone size, where shown, is once, few, many, or a class for clones that have expanded.

d_call: NA
clone_size: NA
v_call: TRBV11-2
j_call: TRBJ1-3
cdr3_nt: TGTGCCAGCAGCCCATTGGCAGGCTCTGGAAACACCATATATTTT
cdr3_aa: CASSPLAGSGNTIYF

d_call: NA
clone_size: NA
v_call: TRBV18
j_call: TRBJ2-4
cdr3_nt: TGTGCCAGCTCACCAGGGTCCAAAAACATTCAGTACTTC
cdr3_aa: CASSPGSKNIQYF

d_call: NA
clone_size: NA
v_call: TRBV2
j_call: TRBJ2-1
cdr3_nt: TGTGCCAGCACGAAGAACGGGGTTCATGAGCAGTTCTTC
cdr3_aa: CASTKNGVHEQFF

d_call: NA
clone_size: NA
v_call: TRBV2
j_call: TRBJ2-7
cdr3_nt: TGTGCCAGCAGTGAAGAGAAGGTAGGAAAACATGAGCAGTACTTC
cdr3_aa: CASSEEKVGKHEQYF

d_call: NA
clone_size: NA
v_call: TRBV4-1
j_call: TRBJ1-6
cdr3_nt: TGCGCCAGCAGCCAAGACCGGGACGACCAGAGCTCCTATAATTCACCCCTCCACTTT
cdr3_aa: CASSQDRDDQSSYNSPLHF

d_call: NA
clone_size: NA
v_call: TRBV28
j_call: TRBJ2-2
cdr3_nt: TGTGCCAGCAGTTTATCGGGGTCGTCCACCGGGGAGCTGTTTTTT
cdr3_aa: CASSLSGSSTGELFF

d_call: NA
clone_size: NA
v_call: TRBV29-1
j_call: TRBJ1-3
cdr3_nt: TGCAGCTACGCTGGGAGTAAGGGAAACACCATATATTTT
cdr3_aa: CSYAGSKGNTIYF

d_call: NA
clone_size: NA
v_call: TRBV7-8
j_call: TRBJ1-2
cdr3_nt: TGTGCCAGCAGCCCCGCGGGGGGGAACTATGGCTACACCTTC
cdr3_aa: CASSPAGGNYGYTF

d_call: NA
clone_size: NA
v_call: TRBV12-3/TRBV12-4
j_call: TRBJ1-2
cdr3_nt: TGTGCCAGCAGTTTCGCAGGCTATGGCTACACCTTC
cdr3_aa: CASSFAGYGYTF

d_call: TRBD1
clone_size: NA
v_call: TRBV4-1
j_call: TRBJ2-3
cdr3_nt: TGCGCCAGCAGCCTCGAGACAGGGAATGGAGATACGCAGTATTTT
cdr3_aa: CASSLETGNGDTQYF

d_call: NA
clone_size: NA
v_call: TRBV11-3
j_call: TRBJ1-6
cdr3_nt: TGTGCCAGCAGCTTAAAGAGGGGTGATTCACCCCTCCACTTT
cdr3_aa: CASSLKRGDSPLHF

d_call: TRBD1
clone_size: NA
v_call: TRBV29-1
j_call: TRBJ1-1
cdr3_nt: TGCAGCGTTAATGAGGGGGCAAACACTGAAGCTTTCTTT
cdr3_aa: CSVNEGANTEAFF

d_call: NA
clone_size: NA
v_call: TRBV19
j_call: TRBJ1-1
cdr3_nt: TGTGCCAGTAGTCCCGGGGGGGCATTTGAAGCTTTCTTT
cdr3_aa: CASSPGGAFEAFF

d_call: TRBD2
clone_size: NA
v_call: TRBV7-2
j_call: TRBJ2-5
cdr3_nt: TGTGCCAGCAGCAAACCGACTAGCGGGGGGAAAGAGACCCAGTACTTC
cdr3_aa: CASSKPTSGGKETQYF

d_call: NA
clone_size: few
v_call: TRBV5-1
j_call: TRBJ2-2
cdr3_nt: TGCGCCAGCAGCCCAAACACCGGGGAGCTGTTTTTT
cdr3_aa: CASSPNTGELFF

d_call: NA
clone_size: NA
v_call: TRBV14
j_call: TRBJ2-2
cdr3_nt: TGTGCCAGCAGCTGGACCCGGACCGGGGAGCTGTTTTTT
cdr3_aa: CASSWTRTGELFF

d_call: NA
clone_size: NA
v_call: TRBV9
j_call: TRBJ1-2
cdr3_nt: TGTGCCAGCAGCGTAGTAGGAGGGGGAGGTGGCTACACCTTC
cdr3_aa: CASSVVGGGGGYTF

d_call: NA
clone_size: once
v_call: TRBV7-7
j_call: TRBJ2-2
cdr3_nt: TGTGCCAGCAGCCTACGGACAGCCGCGAACACCGGGGAGCTGTTTTTT
cdr3_aa: CASSLRTAANTGELFF

d_call: NA
clone_size: NA
v_call: TRBV11-3
j_call: TRBJ2-5
cdr3_nt: TGTGCCAGCAGCTTAGATTCCGGGACCCAGTACTTC
cdr3_aa: CASSLDSGTQYF

d_call: TRBD1
clone_size: NA
v_call: TRBV5-1
j_call: TRBJ1-2
cdr3_nt: TGCGCCAGCAGCCCCGGAGGGGGACAGGGGGCCGGCGGCTACACCTTC
cdr3_aa: CASSPGGGQGAGGYTF

d_call: TRBD2
clone_size: NA
v_call: TRBV6-2/TRBV6-3
j_call: TRBJ2-7
cdr3_nt: TGTGCCAGCAGTTACTCGCCCGGGAGGGAGCAGTACTTC
cdr3_aa: CASSYSPGREQYF

d_call: NA
clone_size: NA
v_call: TRBV4-1
j_call: TRBJ1-2
cdr3_nt: TGCGCCAGCAGCCTGCAGGGAGGAAATGGCTACACCTTC
cdr3_aa: CASSLQGGNGYTF

d_call: NA
clone_size: NA
v_call: TRBV4-2
j_call: TRBJ1-2
cdr3_nt: TGTGCCAGCAGCCAGACGGGCCCACAGGACTATGGCTACACCTTC
cdr3_aa: CASSQTGPQDYGYTF

d_call: NA
clone_size: NA
v_call: TRBV28
j_call: TRBJ1-5
cdr3_nt: TGTGCCAGCAGTTTGGCCCCCGGGCGGGGCAATCAGCCCCAGCATTTT
cdr3_aa: CASSLAPGRGNQPQHF

d_call: TRBD1
clone_size: NA
v_call: TRBV12-5
j_call: TRBJ1-2
cdr3_nt: TGTGCTAGTGGTTTGGGGACAGGGGCAGGCTATGGCTACACCTTC
cdr3_aa: CASGLGTGAGYGYTF

d_call: NA
clone_size: NA
v_call: TRBV6-1
j_call: TRBJ1-1
cdr3_nt: TGTGCCAGCAGTGAATTAGGTGGATACACTGAAGCTTTCTTT
cdr3_aa: CASSELGGYTEAFF

d_call: TRBD2
clone_size: NA
v_call: TRBV3-1/TRBV3-2
j_call: TRBJ2-3
cdr3_nt: TGTGCCAGCAGCCTCCGGACTAGCCGTAGTTTAGCGGATACGCAGTATTTT
cdr3_aa: CASSLRTSRSLADTQYF

d_call: NA
clone_size: NA
v_call: TRBV5-4
j_call: TRBJ1-4
cdr3_nt: TGTACCAGCAGCTTGGGGGCCGGAAAAAATGAAAAACTGTTTTTT
cdr3_aa: CTSSLGAGKNEKLFF

d_call: NA
clone_size: NA
v_call: TRBV2
j_call: TRBJ2-7
cdr3_nt: TGTGCCAGCAGTGAAGGCCACCGGACAGCCACCCTCTCCTACGAGCAGTACTTC
cdr3_aa: CASSEGHRTATLSYEQYF

d_call: TRBD1
clone_size: NA
v_call: TRBV9
j_call: TRBJ2-7
cdr3_nt: TGTGCCAGCAGCAGCAACCCGGGACAGCTTTCCTACGAGCAGTACTTC
cdr3_aa: CASSSNPGQLSYEQYF

d_call: TRBD1
clone_size: NA
v_call: TRBV7-9
j_call: TRBJ1-4
cdr3_nt: TGTGCCAGCAGCTTAGCGATGGACAGGGCTGGGGAAAAACTGTTTTTT
cdr3_aa: CASSLAMDRAGEKLFF

d_call: NA
clone_size: NA
v_call: TRBV7-9
j_call: TRBJ1-6
cdr3_nt: TGTGCCAGCAGCTCCTATGGCCCACCTGATTCACCCCTCCACTTT
cdr3_aa: CASSSYGPPDSPLHF

d_call: NA
clone_size: once
v_call: TRBV5-1
j_call: TRBJ1-2
cdr3_nt: TGCGCCAGCAGCTTGGCCCCGTCACTCTCCTATGGCTACACCTTC
cdr3_aa: CASSLAPSLSYGYTF

d_call: NA
clone_size: NA
v_call: TRBV12-3/TRBV12-4
j_call: TRBJ1-1
cdr3_nt: TGTGCCAGCAGTTTAGGGGAGCACACTGAAGCTTTCTTT
cdr3_aa: CASSLGEHTEAFF

d_call: NA
clone_size: NA
v_call: TRBV28
j_call: TRBJ2-7
cdr3_nt: TGTGCCAGCAGTTCCGGGGCCTACGAGCAGTACTTC
cdr3_aa: CASSSGAYEQYF

d_call: NA
clone_size: NA
v_call: TRBV14
j_call: TRBJ1-2
cdr3_nt: TGTGCCAGCAGCCAAGATTCCCGACAGGCTGGCTACACCTTC
cdr3_aa: CASSQDSRQAGYTF

d_call: TRBD2
clone_size: NA
v_call: TRBV2
j_call: TRBJ2-1
cdr3_nt: TGTGCCAGCAGCCCGGGACTAGTCTATAATGAGCAGTTCTTC
cdr3_aa: CASSPGLVYNEQFF

d_call: TRBD1
clone_size: NA
v_call: TRBV2
j_call: TRBJ1-2
cdr3_nt: TGTGCCAGCGGGGGACAGGCGACCTTGTCGGGCTACACCTTC
cdr3_aa: CASGGQATLSGYTF

d_call: TRBD1
clone_size: NA
v_call: TRBV10-2
j_call: TRBJ1-2
cdr3_nt: TGCGCCAGCAGGCCCGGGACAGCCAACTATGGCTACACCTTC
cdr3_aa: CASRPGTANYGYTF

d_call: TRBD2
clone_size: NA
v_call: TRBV4-1
j_call: TRBJ2-1
cdr3_nt: TGCGCCAGCAGCCACCTAGCGGGCCAGTCCTACAATGAGCAGTTCTTC
cdr3_aa: CASSHLAGQSYNEQFF

d_call: TRBD2
clone_size: NA
v_call: TRBV9
j_call: TRBJ2-5
cdr3_nt: TGTGCCAGCAGCGTAGCTGCCCCCGGGACTAGCGGGGCTCTTTGGCAGACCCAGTACTTC
cdr3_aa: CASSVAAPGTSGALWQTQYF

d_call: NA
clone_size: NA
v_call: TRBV9
j_call: TRBJ1-1
cdr3_nt: TGTGCCAGCAGCGTAGCTGAGGGTGAAGCTTTCTTT
cdr3_aa: CASSVAEGEAFF

d_call: NA
clone_size: NA
v_call: TRBV19
j_call: TRBJ2-1
cdr3_nt: TGTGCCAGTAGATGGCAGGGCCCCTCCGGAGTATACAATGAGCAGTTCTTC
cdr3_aa: CASRWQGPSGVYNEQFF

d_call: NA
clone_size: NA
v_call: TRBV29-1
j_call: TRBJ1-2
cdr3_nt: TGCAGCGCTCCGGACACGGGTGGCTATGGCTACACCTTC
cdr3_aa: CSAPDTGGYGYTF

d_call: NA
clone_size: NA
v_call: TRBV11-2
j_call: TRBJ1-5
cdr3_nt: TGTGCCAGCAGCTCGATAAAAGGACCCGGGTCTCGGAATCAGCCCCAGCATTTT
cdr3_aa: CASSSIKGPGSRNQPQHF

d_call: NA
clone_size: once
v_call: TRBV5-1
j_call: TRBJ2-2
cdr3_nt: TGCGCCAGCAGCTTGGGACCAGTCACCGGGGAGCTGTTTTTT
cdr3_aa: CASSLGPVTGELFF

d_call: TRBD1
clone_size: once
v_call: TRBV4-2
j_call: TRBJ1-2
cdr3_nt: TGTGCCAGCAGCCAAACGGACAGGGGGCGAAGCACCTTC
cdr3_aa: CASSQTDRGRSTF

d_call: NA
clone_size: NA
v_call: TRBV19
j_call: TRBJ1-6
cdr3_nt: TGTGCCAGTAGTATTGGGGGCTCCTATAATTCACCCCTCCACTTT
cdr3_aa: CASSIGGSYNSPLHF

d_call: NA
clone_size: NA
v_call: TRBV13
j_call: TRBJ1-1
cdr3_nt: TGTGCCAGCAGCTTAGGCGGGACGGTCGGGAACACTGAAGCTTTCTTT
cdr3_aa: CASSLGGTVGNTEAFF

d_call: NA
clone_size: NA
v_call: TRBV24-1
j_call: TRBJ1-1
cdr3_nt: TGTGCCACCAGTGACAACTATGAAGCTTTCTTT
cdr3_aa: CATSDNYEAFF

d_call: NA
clone_size: NA
v_call: TRBV20-1
j_call: TRBJ2-3
cdr3_nt: TGCAGTGCTAGGCGGCGGGATACGCAGTATTTT
cdr3_aa: CSARRRDTQYF

d_call: NA
clone_size: NA
v_call: TRBV3-1/TRBV3-2
j_call: TRBJ2-7
cdr3_nt: TGTGCCAGCAGGCAATCGGACAAAGGCTACGAGCAGTACTTC
cdr3_aa: CASRQSDKGYEQYF

d_call: NA
clone_size: once
v_call: TRBV5-1
j_call: TRBJ2-7
cdr3_nt: TGCGCCAGCAGCCAAAGGCCCCTCGACAGACTAAGCTCCTACGAGCAGTACTTC
cdr3_aa: CASSQRPLDRLSSYEQYF

d_call: NA
clone_size: NA
v_call: TRBV28
j_call: TRBJ2-7
cdr3_nt: TGTGCCAGCAGTTTGGGCAGCACCTACGAGCAGTACTTC
cdr3_aa: CASSLGSTYEQYF

d_call: NA
clone_size: NA
v_call: TRBV6-5
j_call: TRBJ2-4
cdr3_nt: TGTGCCAGCAGTTACACAAGGCCTGGAGAAAACATTCAGTACTTC
cdr3_aa: CASSYTRPGENIQYF

d_call: TRBD2
clone_size: once
v_call: TRBV5-5
j_call: TRBJ2-1
cdr3_nt: TGTGCCAGCAGCTCCACTAGCGGGGGGCACAATGAGCAGTTCTTC
cdr3_aa: CASSSTSGGHNEQFF

d_call: TRBD1
clone_size: NA
v_call: TRBV11-2
j_call: TRBJ1-2
cdr3_nt: TGTGCCAGCAGGAATCCGGGACAGAAATTCTATGGCTACACCTTC
cdr3_aa: CASRNPGQKFYGYTF

d_call: NA
clone_size: few
v_call: TRBV6-5
j_call: TRBJ2-3
cdr3_nt: TGTGCCAGCAGTTCGATCGTGGGGGGTGGCACAGATACGCAGTATTTT
cdr3_aa: CASSSIVGGGTDTQYF

d_call: NA
clone_size: NA
v_call: TRBV5-4
j_call: TRBJ2-7
cdr3_nt: TGTGCCAGCAGCTTGTTTCACAGGGAGGGCTACGAGCAGTACTTC
cdr3_aa: CASSLFHREGYEQYF